This TCR beta chain was recorded in a study of cytomegalovirus exposure and HLA in healthy donors. Those who donated were healthy bone marrow donors. Primers included in the PCR were 60 Vbeta and 13 Jbeta primers. Libraries were prepared by immunoSEQ multiplex PCR; TCRdb keeps only in-frame clonotypes and omits some of them. The sample has approximately 200,000 clones, 60% to 85% seen once. Of note for this clone: Its antigen remains unknown.

Points from the study as a whole: Later analysis demonstrated an association between a missense DCLRE1C variant and TCR beta V- and J-gene trimming.

The CDR3 length is 12 residues. The germline gives CDR1 SQVTM, CDR2 ANQGSEA. With 4 bases removed from V and 3 bases from J, the gap between germline ends came to 10 bases. The chain couples TRBV29-1 to TRBJ2-7, with D perhaps TRBD2 (5 bases). Sample: PBMCs. The origin of this receptor is a girl between 10 and 17 years old in good health and CMV-seropositive. The CDR3 loop is CSVASAGYEQYF. The CDR3 DNA reads as TGCAGCGTTGCCTCCGCGGGCTACGAGCAGTACTTC.